This is a list of T cell receptor beta chains from one sample in a study of breast tumors, draining lymph nodes, adjacent tissues. TCRdb processed the multiplex PCR reads anew with MiXCR; each CDR3 protein has one entry. The data contain some 250,000 distinct CDR3 sequences, less than 40% of them seen just once; the ten biggest clones take up approximately 3.6%. The specimen sequenced was axillary lymph node tissue. All receptors derive from a female donor with breast cancer. Some clones in this sample may be carry-over from other donors' samples. The CDR3 runs from the conserved cysteine through the conserved F or W. D genes are given only for firm matches. The listing skips clone size in some rows; elsewhere it reads once, few, many or a size class.

d_call	v_call	j_call	clone_size	cdr3_length	cdr3_aa	cdr3_nt
NA	TRBV6-2/TRBV6-3	TRBJ1-2	NA	13	CATHPRTDYGYTF	TGTGCCACCCACCCCCGTACGGACTATGGCTACACCTTC
NA	TRBV6-5	TRBJ1-5	NA	15	CASRSSVISNQPQHF	TGTGCCAGCAGGTCCTCGGTTATTAGCAATCAGCCCCAGCATTTT
NA	TRBV4-1	TRBJ1-2	many	14	CASSRAPGSHGYTF	TGCGCCAGCAGCCGCGCCCCGGGCTCCCATGGCTACACCTTC
TRBD1	TRBV7-2	TRBJ2-5	few	15	CANSQWTGQGETQSF	TGTGCCAACAGCCAATGGACAGGGCAAGGGGAGACCCAGTCCTTC
TRBD2	TRBV11-3	TRBJ2-2	many	16	CASSTRLAANTGELFF	TGTGCCAGCAGCACAAGACTAGCGGCGAACACCGGGGAGCTGTTTTTT
TRBD2	TRBV7-6	TRBJ2-3	many	15	CASSLGVAGPDTQYF	TGTGCCAGCAGCTTAGGGGTAGCGGGACCAGATACGCAGTATTTT
NA	TRBV9	TRBJ1-2	many	14	CASTHEEGNYGYTF	TGTGCCAGCACCCACGAAGAGGGTAACTATGGCTACACCTTC
NA	TRBV14	TRBJ2-5	many	14	CASSPDGGPRTQYF	TGTGCCAGCAGCCCGGACGGGGGGCCAAGGACCCAGTACTTC
TRBD2	TRBV5-5	TRBJ2-3	many	16	CASSWTSGLSTDTQYF	TGTGCCAGCAGTTGGACTAGCGGGTTGTCCACAGATACGCAGTATTTT
TRBD2	TRBV7-9	TRBJ2-1	many	17	CASSSTLAGASYNEQFF	TGTGCCAGCAGCTCAACACTAGCGGGAGCGTCCTACAATGAGCAGTTCTTC
NA	TRBV24-1	TRBJ2-7	NA	14	CARDPGRVSYEQYF	TGTGCTAGAGATCCGGGCAGGGTTTCCTACGAGCAGTACTTC
NA	TRBV7-8	TRBJ2-3	few	17	CASSSDVGGGGTDPQYF	TGTGCCAGCAGCTCCGACGTTGGAGGGGGGGGCACAGATCCGCAGTATTTT
NA	TRBV12-3/TRBV12-4	TRBJ2-1	many	12	CASRAYRVEQFF	TGTGCCAGCAGGGCTTACAGGGTCGAGCAGTTCTTC
NA	TRBV7-9	TRBJ1-1	NA	14	CASSFGGVNTEAFF	TGTGCCAGCAGCTTCGGGGGAGTGAACACTGAAGCTTTCTTT
TRBD2	TRBV4-3	TRBJ2-1	once	16	CASSQGLAGGGNEQFF	TGCGCCAGCAGCCAAGGGCTAGCGGGAGGGGGTAATGAGCAGTTCTTC
NA	TRBV5-1	TRBJ2-2	many	12	CASSFYTGELFF	TGCGCCAGCAGCTTCTACACCGGGGAGCTGTTTTTT
NA	TRBV5-6	TRBJ2-5	NA	14	CASSLRGLQETQYF	TGTGCCAGCAGCCTGAGGGGCCTACAAGAGACCCAGTACTTC
NA	TRBV6-2/TRBV6-3	TRBJ1-6	many	12	CASSSSGSPLHF	TGTGCCAGCAGTTCCTCCGGTTCACCCCTCCACTTT
TRBD1	TRBV24-1	TRBJ2-5	once	15	CATSETGTGRETQYF	TGTGCCACCAGTGAGACAGGGACAGGACGAGAGACCCAGTACTTC
NA	TRBV5-1	TRBJ1-2	many	13	CASSLDRAYGYTF	TGCGCCAGCAGCTTGGACAGGGCCTATGGCTACACCTTC
TRBD2	TRBV4-1	TRBJ2-2	NA	15	CASSTSGGNTGELFF	TGCGCCAGCAGCACTAGCGGGGGGAACACCGGGGAGCTGTTTTTT
NA	TRBV11-1	TRBJ2-7	NA	14	CASSFAFPNYEQYF	TGTGCCAGCAGCTTCGCGTTCCCGAACTACGAGCAGTACTTC
NA	TRBV3-1	TRBJ1-6	many	13	CASSPLRGSPLHF	TGTGCCAGCAGCCCTCTGCGGGGTTCACCCCTCCACTTT
TRBD1	TRBV9	TRBJ2-1	many	12	CASSPQGHEQFF	TGTGCCAGCAGCCCACAGGGGCATGAGCAGTTCTTC
NA	TRBV5-4	TRBJ2-5	NA	16	CASSVTSGRWEETQYF	TGTGCCAGCAGCGTGACTAGTGGGAGGTGGGAAGAGACCCAGTACTTC
NA	TRBV7-3	TRBJ1-1	few	13	CASTPGRNTEAFF	TGTGCCAGCACCCCGGGAAGGAACACTGAAGCTTTCTTT
NA	TRBV20-1	TRBJ2-5	NA	12	CSARGDKETPYF	TGCAGTGCTAGAGGCGACAAAGAGACCCCGTACTTC
NA	TRBV7-7	TRBJ2-2	NA	18	CASSSRGQARGRTGELFF	TGTGCTAGCAGCTCCCGCGGACAGGCGCGGGGGAGGACCGGGGAGCTGTTTTTT
TRBD1	TRBV10-3	TRBJ2-2	NA	23	CAISGQEIQVLRSRFANTGELFF	TGTGCCATTTCTGGACAGGAGATACAGGTCCTGCGGTCTAGGTTCGCGAACACCGGGGAGCTGTTTTTT
NA	TRBV19	TRBJ1-5	NA	15	CASSIRRGAGQPQHF	TGTGCCAGTAGTATTCGACGGGGAGCGGGTCAGCCCCAGCATTTT
NA	TRBV2	TRBJ1-2	NA	15	CASRDGGEFYYGYTF	TGTGCCAGCAGAGATGGAGGGGAGTTTTACTATGGCTACACCTTC
NA	TRBV6-1	TRBJ1-6	NA	14	CASSPGRNNSPLHF	TGTGCCAGCAGCCCGGGACGGAATAATTCACCCCTCCACTTT
TRBD1	TRBV7-3	TRBJ2-1	many	16	CASSFGQGQTYNEQFF	TGTGCCAGCAGCTTCGGACAGGGGCAAACATACAATGAGCAGTTCTTC
TRBD1	TRBV7-9	TRBJ1-4	NA	15	CASSSWTGLNEKLFF	TGTGCCAGCAGCTCATGGACAGGGCTAAATGAAAAACTGTTTTTT
TRBD2	TRBV20-1	TRBJ2-5	many	16	CSARDQLAGAGETQYF	TGCAGTGCTAGAGATCAACTAGCGGGGGCGGGTGAGACCCAGTACTTC
NA	TRBV20-1	TRBJ1-1	NA	14	CSARPPNMNTEAFF	TGCAGTGCTAGACCGCCTAATATGAACACTGAAGCTTTCTTT
TRBD1	TRBV10-3	TRBJ1-2	many	13	CAITQGASYGYTF	TGTGCCATCACCCAGGGGGCGAGTTATGGCTACACCTTC
NA	TRBV11-3	TRBJ2-2	many	18	CASSLAASGQVYTGELFF	TGTGCCAGCAGCTTAGCCGCTTCGGGACAAGTATACACCGGGGAGCTGTTTTTT
TRBD1	TRBV25-1	TRBJ1-2	NA	15	CASSARAETGVGYTF	TGTGCCAGCAGTGCTAGAGCCGAGACAGGGGTTGGCTACACCTTC
NA	TRBV2	TRBJ2-5	many	11	CASSSEETQYF	TGTGCCAGCAGTTCTGAAGAGACCCAGTACTTC
NA	TRBV2	TRBJ1-5	many	15	CASSEMKGKNQPQHF	TGTGCCAGCAGTGAAATGAAGGGTAAGAATCAGCCCCAGCATTTT
NA	TRBV5-1	TRBJ2-7	many	14	CASSPDRISYEQYF	TGCGCCAGCAGCCCCGACAGAATCTCCTACGAGCAGTACTTC
NA	TRBV30	TRBJ1-3	many	10	CACERNTIYF	TGTGCCTGTGAGAGGAACACCATATATTTT
TRBD1	TRBV20-1	TRBJ2-1	many	15	CSASPGQGRNNEQFF	TGCAGTGCTAGCCCTGGACAGGGTAGGAACAATGAGCAGTTCTTC
NA	TRBV5-1	TRBJ2-3	many	15	CASSSRGGTTDTQYF	TGCGCCAGCAGCTCCCGTGGCGGGACCACAGATACGCAGTATTTT
TRBD2	TRBV13	TRBJ2-5	many	16	CASSPFSGGAVETQYF	TGTGCCAGCAGTCCTTTTAGCGGGGGGGCGGTGGAGACCCAGTACTTC
TRBD2	TRBV20-1	TRBJ2-3	many	15	CSASERGAGTDTQYF	TGCAGTGCTAGTGAGCGGGGGGCTGGCACAGATACGCAGTATTTT
NA	TRBV7-8	TRBJ1-1	few	13	CASSPRTVSEAFF	TGTGCCAGCAGCCCCAGGACAGTTTCTGAAGCTTTCTTT
TRBD2	TRBV10-2	TRBJ2-5	NA	17	CASSESGLAGGGETQYF	TGCGCCAGCAGTGAGTCGGGACTAGCGGGGGGCGGGGAGACCCAGTACTTC
TRBD2	TRBV18	TRBJ2-1	few	17	CASSPRGLAGIYNEQFF	TGTGCCAGCTCGCCTAGGGGGCTAGCGGGGATCTACAATGAGCAGTTCTTC
TRBD1	TRBV12-3/TRBV12-4	TRBJ1-5	NA	17	CASSPLSRQGYRQPQHF	TGTGCCAGCAGCCCATTAAGCAGACAGGGGTACAGGCAGCCCCAGCATTTT
NA	TRBV2	TRBJ2-2	NA	13	CASSTTRPGELFF	TGTGCCAGCAGTACGACTCGCCCCGGGGAGCTGTTTTTT
NA	TRBV29-1	TRBJ2-7	NA	11	CSLVGFSEQYF	TGCAGCTTAGTCGGGTTCAGCGAGCAGTACTTC
NA	TRBV7-9	TRBJ1-3	NA	17	CASSLVGTSSSGNTIYF	TGTGCCAGCAGCTTAGTAGGGACCTCGAGTTCTGGAAACACCATATATTTT